What follows are 5 T cell receptor beta chains derived from one specimen sequenced in a study of regulatory T cells in long-lasting Graves disease. Indicated time point: newly diagnosed GD, antithyroid drugs for less than 3 months. Scientists built the TCR library using RNA that was extracted from PBMCs. Construction of TCR beta libraries relied on iRepertoire HTBI primers and on Arm-PCR targeting CDR3 regions. TCRdb reprocessed the multiplex PCR reads via MiXCR and lists one record per CDR3 protein. The data show about 440,000 distinct CDR3 sequences, about 17% seen once. The sample also formed part of further work on T cells in Graves' hyperthyroidism and ophthalmopathy.

The source material was peripheral blood mononuclear cells (PBMCs), sampled at new diagnosis, from a patient treated with antithyroid drugs. These receptors were collected from a woman aged 25 to 39 with Graves disease.

This clonotype was recorded at least ten times. V and J are TRBV3-1 and TRBJ1-2, with a possible D match to TRBD1 (6 bases). Trimming left V 2 bases short and J 7 bases short, with 14 bases between. Germline V gene sequence: CDR1 LGHDT, CDR2 YNNKEL (reference sequence). This CDR3 spans 14 amino acids. CDR3 DNA: TGTGCCAGCAGCCAACGGGACACTCGGAGTGGCTACACCTTC. It is translated as CASSQRDTRSGYTF.

V is TRBV27 and J is TRBJ1-4; weak D call: TRBD1 (5 bases). Per germline, CDR1 MNHEY and CDR2 SMNVEV (reference sequence). Deletions cut 0 bases from V and 10 bases from J, with 12 bases between. The CDR3 sequence is 14 residues long. The CDR3 nucleotides are TGTGCCAGCAGTTTATCGGTACAGGATGGAAAACTGTTTTTT. It encodes CASSLSVQDGKLFF.

A note on this clonotype: One base away lies a much larger clone, so this may be a sequencing read error. The chain uses TRBV3-1 and TRBJ1-1; no definite D call. Germline CDR1 LGHDT, CDR2 YNNKEL (reference sequence). The CDR3 is 14 residues long. The CDR3 spells CASSPGELNTEDFF. For the CDR3, the DNA is TGTGCCAGCTCACCTGGGGAGTTGAACACTGAAGATTTCTTT.

This rearrangement joins TRBV11-2 to TRBJ2-1; D possibly corresponds to TRBD1 (5 bases). From germline, CDR1 is SGHAT and CDR2 FQNNGV. The CDR3 runs 15 residues. Between the trimmed V and J ends, which lost 1 base and 2 bases, there was a span of 9 bases. The CDR3 bases are TGTGCCAGCAGCTTAGGACAGCGTACCTACAATGAGCAGTTCTTC. This gives the protein CASSLGQRTYNEQFF.

This clonotype has at least ten counts. Here the CDR3 DNA reads TGTGCCAGCTCTTCAGGGGGCATGAACACTGAAGCTTTCTTT. Its protein product is CASSSGGMNTEAFF. The chain links TRBV6-1 to TRBJ1-1; 8 positions match TRBD1. The ends lost 8 bases at V and 0 bases at J; junction bases unmatched: 5. From germline, CDR1 is MNHNS and CDR2 SASEGT. The CDR3 loop spans 14 amino acids.